Sequencing of this T cell receptor (beta chain) was carried out in a study of blood T cell repertoires in COVID-19. In the study overall: From the United States, Italy and Spain came samples of acute and convalescent COVID-19. Nucleic acid was either cDNA or gDNA, and it came from T cells, B-cell-depleted T cells, or PBMCs.

CDR3 length equals 16 residues. In germline, CDR1 is SGHTA, CDR2 FQGNSA. V was clipped by 0 bases and J by 4 bases; unmatched bases: 8. Methods used by the authors: Estimation of nucleated cell counts relied on the amplification of reference gene primers. The method was immunoSEQ multiplex PCR; TCRdb's version includes in-frame clones alone and lacks a portion of them. The D gene and trimming were derived from the DNA, and the V and J assignments and clone size from that table. In the table there are about 250,000 clones, around 82% of which are singletons. The chain uses TRBV7-2 and TRBJ2-7, with 8 bases lining up with TRBD2. Sample: peripheral blood. The TCR comes from a man older than 75 with acute or convalescent COVID-19. This CDR3 is CASSLALSGAKYEQYF. DNA for the CDR3: TGTGCCAGCAGCTTAGCGCTTAGCGGGGCTAAATACGAGCAGTACTTC.